Shown below are 28 T cell receptor beta chains from a single sample sequenced in a study of identical twins. From the 5' RACE reads, TCRdb called clonotypes with MiXCR, one entry per CDR3 protein. The sample has fewer than 250,000 distinct CDR3 sequences; 15% to 20% are singletons. These data were likewise used in another study, on T cells expressing NK-cell markers.

Input material: CD8+ T cells sorted from blood. These receptors came from a woman younger than 30 in good health.

The sample holds many counts of this clonotype. V is TRBV5-5 and J is TRBJ2-1, with unresolved D. Germline V gene sequence: CDR1 SGHKS, CDR2 YYEKEE (reference sequence). The CDR3 sequence is 13 residues long. The germline V and J ends were trimmed by 1 base and 10 bases, with 12 bases remaining between them. The CDR3 sequence is CASSLNSLAEQFF. The DNA of the CDR3 is TGTGCCAGCAGCTTGAACTCCCTCGCCGAGCAGTTCTTC.

This clonotype was seen a handful of times. This chain joins TRBV12-3 or TRBV12-4 and TRBJ2-7; D is unclear. The CDR3 totals 13 residues. Trimming shortened V by 4 bases and J by 0 bases, and 7 bases separated the two germline ends. In nucleotides, the CDR3 is TGTGCCAGCAGTTACACTATCTCCTACGAGCAGTACTTC. It yields the protein CASSYTISYEQYF.

This clonotype has a handful of counts. The V call is TRBV10-3, the J call TRBJ2-1; TRBD1 is a possible D gene (5 bases). Trimming shortened V by 4 bases and J by 8 bases, and 21 bases separated the two germline ends. The CDR3 has 16 residues. Germline loops: CDR1 ENHRY, CDR2 SYGVKD. The CDR3 sequence is CAISGRTGQGLDEQFF. The CDR3 nucleotides are TGTGCCATCAGTGGCCGTACCGGGCAGGGTCTCGATGAGCAGTTCTTC.

This clonotype was seen a few times. This sequence joins TRBV10-2 and TRBJ2-1; the D gene could be TRBD1 or TRBD2 (6 bases each). V lost 3 bases and J lost 9, with 18 bases in between. The CDR3 has 15 residues. CDR1 is WSHSY and CDR2 is SAAADI in the germline V gene. The DNA of the CDR3 is TGCGCCAGCAGTGACACGGGCCGGGGGCGGAGTGAGCAGTTCTTC. Translating it yields CASSDTGRGRSEQFF.

The CDR3 spells CASSYGAPGELFF. In DNA form, the CDR3 reads TGTGCCAGCAGTTACGGAGCTCCCGGGGAGCTGTTTTTT. The chain links TRBV6-6 to TRBJ2-2; no clear D. Germline V gene lookup returns CDR1 MNHNY and CDR2 SVGAGI (reference sequence). There are 13 residues in the CDR3. Trimming stripped 2 bases from V and 6 bases from J, with 7 bases between.

Only a few counts were recorded for this clonotype. The rearrangement uses TRBV5-6 and TRBJ1-5; D not resolved. Trimming stripped 1 base from V and 4 bases from J, with 9 bases between. From germline, CDR1 is SGHDT and CDR2 YYEEEE. The CDR3 has 14 residues. The CDR3 DNA sequence: TGTGCCAGCAGCTTGTCCCAGCCTAATCAGCCCCAGCATTTT. This encodes CASSLSQPNQPQHF.

The sample holds many counts of this clonotype. The chain combines TRBV12-3 or TRBV12-4 with TRBJ1-6; possibly TRBD1 for D (5 bases). CDR3 length equals 12 residues. Deletions cut 6 bases from V and 10 bases from J, with 10 bases between. CDR3 loop: CASRAGSSPLHF. The CDR3 DNA is TGTGCCAGCAGGGCAGGGAGCTCACCCCTCCACTTT.

The genes are TRBV11-2 and TRBJ2-3; 7 bases align to TRBD1. Germline CDR1 SGHAT, CDR2 FQNNGV. The junction had 15 bases not matched to a gene; V was cut back by 4 bases and J by 2 bases. The CDR3 consists of 18 residues. The CDR3 coding sequence is TGTGCCAGCAGCTCCATGTTTCCTGGACAGGTTCTCACAGATACGCAGTATTTT. It yields the protein CASSSMFPGQVLTDTQYF.

This clonotype has just a few counts. This sequence joins TRBV12-3 or TRBV12-4 and TRBJ2-5, with a weak D call TRBD2 (6 bases). Trimming took off 4 bases at V and 7 bases at J, with 13 bases between the two ends. CDR3 length: 13 amino acids. The CDR3 protein is CASSSRTTGTQYF. The CDR3 coding sequence is TGTGCCAGCAGTTCAAGGACTACTGGGACCCAGTACTTC.

This chain joins TRBV2 and TRBJ2-7, with D tentatively TRBD2 (5 bases). This CDR3 has 14 amino acids. Germline V CDR1 and CDR2: SNHLY, FYNNEI. V lost 4 bases and J lost 3, with 13 bases in between. The CDR3 DNA is TGTGCCAGCAGTGGTGAGGGCCACGACTACGAGCAGTACTTC. Its protein is CASSGEGHDYEQYF.

The chain combines TRBV12-3 or TRBV12-4 with TRBJ1-3; D not resolved. The CDR3 contains 12 residues. CDR3 region: CACRRSGNTIYF. The CDR3 DNA reads as TGTGCTTGCAGGCGCTCTGGAAACACCATATATTTT.

J is TRBJ1-6 and V is TRBV24-1; D remains unclear. CDR1 is KGHDR, CDR2 SFDVKD, per germline. The CDR3 runs 14 residues. V gave up 5 bases and J gave up 0 bases, with 4 bases separating them. The CDR3 spells CATSGFSYNSPLHF. The CDR3 coding sequence is TGTGCCACCAGTGGATTCTCCTATAATTCACCCCTCCACTTT.

The rearrangement uses TRBV12-5 and TRBJ2-1; D is unresolved. Germline V gives CDR1 LGHNT, CDR2 FRNRAP. This CDR3 has 13 amino acids. Trimming took off 7 bases at V and 3 bases at J, with 10 bases between the two ends. CDR3 residues: CASENSVYNEQFF. The CDR3 DNA reads TGTGCTAGTGAAAATTCAGTCTACAATGAGCAGTTCTTC.

The rearrangement joins TRBV12-3 or TRBV12-4 to TRBJ2-7; 9 bases match TRBD2. The CDR3 extends over 14 amino acids. The J segment lost 5 bases and the V segment lost 7 bases, leaving 9 bases of the junction unmatched. The chain's CDR3 is CASTPGLASDEQYF. CDR3 in DNA: TGTGCCAGCACCCCGGGACTAGCTTCGGACGAGCAGTACTTC.

The V gene is TRBV12-3 or TRBV12-4, the J gene TRBJ1-1, with no clear D. This CDR3 has 14 amino acids. Trimming took 3 bases from V and 3 from J, leaving 11 bases between them. DNA of the CDR3: TGTGCCAGCAGTTTCGACTATGGGGACACTGAAGCTTTCTTT. Its translation: CASSFDYGDTEAFF.

This chain uses TRBV28 with TRBJ1-1, with D possibly matching TRBD1 (5 bases). Germline values: CDR1 MDHEN, CDR2 SYDVKM. The CDR3 has 11 residues. The V end lost 6 bases, the J end lost 9 bases, and 11 bases lay between the germline ends. CDR3 sequence reads: CASRWTRQAFF. The CDR3 bases are TGTGCCAGCAGGTGGACAAGGCAAGCTTTCTTT.

This clonotype occurred a few times. The chain employs TRBV6-2 or TRBV6-3 and TRBJ2-1, with TRBD2 matching over 9 bases. This CDR3 is built from 14 residues. Germline assignment: CDR1 MNHEY and CDR2 SVGEGT. The junction had 5 bases not matched to a gene; V was cut back by 4 bases and J by 7 bases. This CDR3 reads CASSLTSGRNEQFF. The CDR3 coding sequence is TGTGCCAGCAGTTTGACTAGCGGTCGAAATGAGCAGTTCTTC.

This rearrangement joins TRBV5-6 to TRBJ2-7, with D maybe TRBD2 (5 bases). V was pared by 4 bases and J by 3 bases, with 17 bases between. Germline CDR1 SGHDT, CDR2 YYEEEE. This CDR3 region has 15 residues. CDR3: CASSGTGRSGYEQYF. The CDR3, as DNA: TGTGCCAGCAGCGGTACCGGACGGAGCGGCTACGAGCAGTACTTC.

This clonotype has more than one count but fewer than ten. The CDR3 loop is CASSQTGATDTQYF. In DNA, the CDR3 is TGTGCCAGCAGCCAGACAGGGGCCACAGATACGCAGTATTTT. The chain carries TRBV7-3 and TRBJ2-3; the match to TRBD1 covers 8 bases. The germline V gene encodes CDR1 SGHTA and CDR2 FQGTGA. There are 14 residues in the CDR3. Unmatched junction bases numbered 3, after V lost 5 bases and J lost 2 bases.

This clonotype showed up just a few times. V usage is TRBV12-3 or TRBV12-4 and J usage is TRBJ1-2; tentatively, D is TRBD1 (6 bases). The CDR3 runs 13 residues. V shed 7 bases and J shed 3 bases, with 12 bases lying between them. DNA for the CDR3: TGTGCCAGCAACTCGGGGGCCTACTATGGCTACACCTTC. This gives the protein CASNSGAYYGYTF.

The J gene is TRBJ2-3, the V gene TRBV12-3 or TRBV12-4; D gene uncertain. The CDR3 is made up of 12 amino acids. Trimming stripped 5 bases from V and 1 base from J, with 4 bases between. CDR3 sequence reads: CASSTRTDTQYF. CDR3 in DNA: TGTGCCAGCAGTACCCGCACAGATACGCAGTATTTT.

This clonotype was seen many times. The rearrangement uses TRBV12-3 or TRBV12-4 and TRBJ2-7; D possibly corresponds to TRBD1 (6 bases). Trimming pared 2 bases from V and 3 bases from J, leaving 17 bases between. CDR3 length: 16 amino acids. CDR3: CASSLTGPRPIYEQYF. The DNA for the CDR3 is TGTGCCAGCAGTTTAACAGGGCCGAGGCCCATCTACGAGCAGTACTTC.

The V and J genes are TRBV6-5 and TRBJ2-3; the D is unclear. The CDR3 is 15 residues long. V lost 0 bases, J lost 1 base, and 8 bases lay in between. CDR1 and CDR2 from the germline V gene are MNHEY and SVGAGI. CDR3 amino acids: CASSYSMGRTDTQYF. CDR3 nucleotide sequence: TGTGCCAGCAGTTACTCGATGGGCCGCACAGATACGCAGTATTTT.

The V and J genes are TRBV27 and TRBJ2-1; D perhaps matches TRBD2 (5 bases). This CDR3 is built from 15 residues. Germline loops: CDR1 MNHEY, CDR2 SMNVEV (reference sequence). Trimming left V 4 bases short and J 2 bases short, with 12 bases between. CDR3 sequence (DNA): TGTGCCAGCAGTTACGGCCCGGGAACCTACAATGAGCAGTTCTTC. Its translation: CASSYGPGTYNEQFF.

The chain links TRBV4-3 to TRBJ1-3; 8 bases fit TRBD1. The CDR3 is 16 amino acids. In germline, CDR1 is LGHNA, CDR2 YSLEER. With 2 bases clipped from V and 4 bases from J, the junction kept 7 bases outside the gene matches. CDR3 region: CASSQTRTGSGNTIYF. CDR3 in DNA: TGCGCCAGCAGCCAAACCCGGACAGGGTCAGGAAACACCATATATTTT.

This chain joins TRBV10-3 and TRBJ2-7; D is uncertain. Germline assignment: CDR1 ENHRY and CDR2 SYGVKD. V shed 6 bases and J shed 3 bases, with 12 bases lying between them. The CDR3 totals 13 residues. The CDR3 reads CAISVTDNYEQYF. CDR3 nucleotides: TGTGCCATCAGCGTTACAGACAACTACGAGCAGTACTTC.

The J gene is TRBJ2-1, the V gene TRBV20-1; D gene unclear. CDR1 is DFQATT, CDR2 SNEGSKA, per germline (reference sequence). The CDR3 length is 15 residues. Trimming removed 0 bases from V and 2 bases from J, with 11 bases in between. The CDR3 is CSARDRVLPYNEQFF. The CDR3 DNA reads as TGCAGTGCTAGAGATAGGGTCCTACCCTACAATGAGCAGTTCTTC.

This clonotype has a handful of counts. The chain recombines TRBV7-9 with TRBJ1-1; 8 bases are shared with TRBD1. The CDR3 covers 17 residues. In germline, CDR1 is SEHNR, CDR2 FQNEAQ (reference sequence). Germline trimming cut 5 bases from V and 3 bases from J; bases unmatched to any gene: 14. CDR3 nucleotide sequence: TGTGCCAGCAGCACCCTACACAGGGGGGTCGCCGACACTGAAGCTTTCTTT. It specifies CASSTLHRGVADTEAFF.